The 9 T cell receptor beta chains listed next were all sequenced from one sample in a study of blood T cells in healthy people across ages (dated by TCRdb to about 2015). The library was prepared using 5' RACE. Sequencing took place on an Illumina HiSeq 2500. The second PCR ran for roughly 7 to 11 cycles and used a J-beta primer mix along with a sample-barcoded 5' primer. The public reads were run again by TCRdb, first through fastp at Q25 and then through MiXCR, and only productive beta chains were kept. Every distinct CDR3 protein forms one entry, paired with its most common genes and DNA. The sample has about 1.1 million distinct CDR3 sequences on record, 30% to 40% of them singletons. The biggest ten clones account for approximately 14% of the sample. The specimen was blood. These receptors all stem from a man between 18 and 35 years old in good health.

This clonotype appeared a few times. The chain recombines TRBV5-6 with TRBJ1-5; D is unclear. The CDR3 extends over 15 amino acids. Trimming cost V 0 bases and J 6 bases, with 13 bases left between them. Germline CDR1 SGHDT, CDR2 YYEEEE. The CDR3 DNA sequence: TGTGCCAGCAGCTTGGGGACGGCGGTTCGTCAGCCCCAGCATTTT. Translating gives CASSLGTAVRQPQHF.

V is TRBV4-1 and J is TRBJ1-4; possibly TRBD1 for D (5 bases). The V gene lost 0 bases and the J gene lost 6 bases, with 11 bases spanning the gap. Germline V CDR1 and CDR2: MGHRA, YSYEKL. The CDR3 sequence is 15 residues long. The CDR3 nucleotides are TGCGCCAGCAGCCAAGACCCCGGGACCGATGAAAAACTGTTTTTT. Translated: CASSQDPGTDEKLFF.

This clonotype was counted only a few times. This chain links TRBV9 with TRBJ1-1; TRBD1 agrees at 8 bases. The germline gives CDR1 SGDLS, CDR2 YYNGEE. CDR3 length: 15 amino acids. The V segment lost 4 bases and the J segment 1 base; nucleotides outside the gene matches: 6. CDR3 region: CASSPDTGGNTEAFF. The CDR3 region has the DNA TGTGCCAGCAGCCCCGATACAGGGGGGAACACTGAAGCTTTCTTT.

The chain joins TRBV5-1 to TRBJ2-2; either TRBD1 or TRBD2 may fit D (6 bases each). The germline CDR1 and CDR2 sequences are SGHRS and YFSETQ. The length of the CDR3 is 17 residues. Trimming shortened V by 4 bases and J by 0 bases, and 16 bases separated the two germline ends. CDR3 amino acids: CASSPNAGHANTGELFF. CDR3 nucleotide sequence: TGCGCCAGCAGCCCAAATGCGGGACACGCGAACACCGGGGAGCTGTTTTTT.

This clonotype was detected many times. This chain uses TRBV27 with TRBJ2-7; TRBD1 is a possible D gene (6 bases). Germline CDR1 reads MNHEY; CDR2 reads SMNVEV (reference sequence). V was clipped by 5 bases and J by 0 bases, with 8 bases between them. The CDR3 is 13 residues long. CDR3 DNA sequence: TGTGCCAGCAGTCGGACAGCCTCCTACGAGCAGTACTTC. This encodes CASSRTASYEQYF.

V is TRBV20-1 and J is TRBJ2-1, with a possible D match to TRBD1 (6 bases). CDR3 length: 14 residues. Germline V lookup: CDR1 DFQATT, CDR2 SNEGSKA (reference sequence). Trimming took off 3 bases at V and 2 bases at J, with 11 bases between the two ends. DNA of the CDR3: TGCAGTGCTAGTCGTGGGGGCACCTACAATGAGCAGTTCTTC. Translation: CSASRGGTYNEQFF.

This clonotype occurred a few times. V is TRBV7-2 and J is TRBJ1-4; tentative D call: TRBD1 (5 bases). The CDR3 extends over 14 amino acids. Germline V gives CDR1 SGHTA, CDR2 FQGNSA. V was clipped by 3 bases and J by 8 bases, with 13 bases between them. The CDR3 loop reads CASSLAGGYEKLFF. The CDR3 DNA reads as TGTGCCAGCAGCTTGGCGGGGGGGTACGAAAAACTGTTTTTT. Drawing the rest from reference TRBV7-2 and TRBJ1-4, the complete variable domain is GAGVSQSPSNKVTEKGKDVELRCDPISGHTALYWYRQSLGQGLEFLIYFQGNSAPDKSGLPSDRFSAERTGGSVSTLTIQRTQQEDSAVYLCASSLAGGYEKLFFGSGTQLSVL.

V gene TRBV3-1 combines with J gene TRBJ2-5, with 7 bases that match TRBD2. The junction had 8 bases not matched to a gene; V was cut back by 3 bases and J by 1 base. This CDR3 contains 16 residues. Germline values: CDR1 LGHDT, CDR2 YNNKEL (reference sequence). CDR3 nucleotide sequence: TGTGCCAGCAGCCACTTAGCGGGCCCCCTCCAAGAGACCCAGTACTTC. Residues: CASSHLAGPLQETQYF.

This clonotype was observed a handful of times. The chain uses TRBV6-2 or TRBV6-3 and TRBJ1-1; TRBD1 agrees at 8 bases. The length of the CDR3 is 15 residues. V was pared by 4 bases and J by 7 bases, with 11 bases of the junction left unmatched. Germline assignment: CDR1 MNHEY and CDR2 SVGEGT. CDR3 bases: TGTGCCAGCAGTTCGCCTACCGGGACAGGAGTTGAAGCTTTCTTT. This encodes CASSSPTGTGVEAFF.